This T cell receptor (beta chain) appears in the sequencing data of a study of T cell responses to AZD1222 COVID-19 vaccine. Germline V gene data show CDR1 as MDHEN and CDR2 as SYDVKM. The CDR3 covers 14 residues. Deletions cut 2 bases from V and 3 bases from J, with 8 bases between. Produced via immunoSEQ multiplex PCR; TCRdb's table is partial and in-frame only. The sample shows about 140,000 clones, more than 70% of them seen only once. Pooled together were second doses at about 4 or about 12 weeks. This clonotype originated in an adult who received the AZD1222 COVID-19 vaccine. The J gene is TRBJ2-4, the V gene TRBV28; D unclear. Sequenced here: peripheral blood, sampled 28 days after the second AZD1222 dose. This CDR3 is CASSLSKSKNIQYF. DNA for the CDR3: TGTGCCAGCAGTTTAAGTAAGAGCAAAAACATTCAGTACTTC.